Listed below are T cell receptor beta chains from one sample, sequenced in a study of early T cells in non-severe SARS-CoV-2 infection. TCRdb processed the 5' RACE reads anew with MiXCR; each CDR3 protein has one entry. The data show about 67,000 distinct CDR3 sequences, more than 8% seen once. The sequencing here drew on whole blood, taken at baseline. These TCRs come from an adult who was a healthcare worker with PCR-confirmed SARS-CoV-2 infection or an uninfected control (not recorded which). Both conserved end residues are part of each CDR3. A D gene is named only where the DNA matches it firmly. Clone size is not always given. Where it is, it says once, few, many or a class for expanded clones.

TRBV11-2	-	-	TRBJ1-1	TGTGCCAGCAGCTCGAACGGCCTCACGGGCCCGAACACTGAAGCTTTCTTT	CASSSNGLTGPNTEAFF
TRBV5-5	few	-	TRBJ2-1	TGTGCCAGCAGCTTGTATGCGGTAACGGGCAATGAGCAGTTCTTC	CASSLYAVTGNEQFF
TRBV28	-	TRBD1	TRBJ1-1	TGTGCCAGCAGATCCCCAGGGGGGCCGGAAGCTTTCTTT	CASRSPGGPEAFF
TRBV29-1	many	-	TRBJ2-7	TGCAGCGTTGAAACACCCCCGGGCGGGGAGCAGTACTTC	CSVETPPGGEQYF
TRBV20-1	-	-	TRBJ2-3	TGCAGTGCTAGATCGGGCGGGAGCACAGATACGCAGTATTTT	CSARSGGSTDTQYF
TRBV12-3/TRBV12-4	few	-	TRBJ2-7	TGTGCCAGCAGTTCCCCGGGCAGAAACTACGAGCAGTACTTC	CASSSPGRNYEQYF
TRBV20-1	-	TRBD2	TRBJ2-7	TGCAGTGCTGGGACTAGCGGGAGCTCCTACGAGCAGTACTTC	CSAGTSGSSYEQYF
TRBV10-3	few	-	TRBJ1-1	TGTGCCATCAGTGAGTCCTCAGGGACAACTGAAGCTTTCTTT	CAISESSGTTEAFF
TRBV7-2	many	TRBD2	TRBJ2-7	TGTGCCAGCAGCGTATCTAGCGGAGCCTACGAGCAGTACTTC	CASSVSSGAYEQYF
TRBV28	few	-	TRBJ1-1	TGTGCCAGCGATGGCAAATTTGAAGCTTTCTTT	CASDGKFEAFF
TRBV6-5	-	-	TRBJ1-4	TGTGCCAGCAGAGGATACGAAAAACTGTTTTTT	CASRGYEKLFF
TRBV12-3/TRBV12-4	many	-	TRBJ1-1	TGTGCCAGCACCCTAGGGGGAACTGAAGCTTTCTTT	CASTLGGTEAFF
TRBV28	many	TRBD1	TRBJ2-1	TGTGCCAGCAGTTTGACAGGGACGTGGAATGAGCAGTTCTTC	CASSLTGTWNEQFF
TRBV7-3	many	TRBD1	TRBJ1-5	TGTGCCAGCAGCTCCTCTCTTTGGGACAGAGAAGATTATAGCAATCAGCCCCAGCATTTT	CASSSSLWDREDYSNQPQHF
TRBV6-6	many	-	TRBJ2-2	TGTGCCAGCAGTTACGACGGAAGCGGCACCGGGGAGCTGTTTTTT	CASSYDGSGTGELFF
TRBV27	many	-	TRBJ2-5	TGTGCCAGCAGTTCCAGGGTTTCCGAGACCCAGTACTTC	CASSSRVSETQYF
TRBV3-1	many	TRBD1	TRBJ1-2	TGTGCCAGCAGCTCCCCGGGACAGGGGAGGTATGGCTACACCTTC	CASSSPGQGRYGYTF
TRBV11-2	-	-	TRBJ2-3	TGTGCCAGCAGCCGCAGACAGTTTAGCACAGATACGCAGTATTTT	CASSRRQFSTDTQYF
TRBV3-1	many	-	TRBJ2-7	TGTGCCAGCAGCCAGGAGGGTGGCTACGAGCAGTACTTC	CASSQEGGYEQYF
TRBV3-1	many	-	TRBJ2-6	TGTGCCAGCAGCCAACTCCGGGACGCCAACTCTGGGGCCAACGTCCTGACTTTC	CASSQLRDANSGANVLTF
TRBV20-1	-	-	TRBJ2-5	TGCAGTGCTAGGGGTGGCAGGGTGAAGACCCAGTACTTC	CSARGGRVKTQYF
TRBV5-4	many	-	TRBJ2-6	TGTGCCAGCAGCTCACCAGGGGAAGGGGCCAACGTCCTGATTTTC	CASSSPGEGANVLIF
TRBV29-1	many	-	TRBJ1-2	TGCAGCGTTCCAGCTGACAGTCCTAACTATGGCTACACCTTC	CSVPADSPNYGYTF
TRBV6-2/TRBV6-3	-	TRBD2	TRBJ2-1	TGTGCCAGCAGACTAGGGACTAGCGGGAAAAATGAGCAGTTCTTC	CASRLGTSGKNEQFF
TRBV7-3	many	TRBD2	TRBJ2-1	TGTGCCAGCAGCCTAGCGGGGAGGGGCAATGAGCAGTTCTTC	CASSLAGRGNEQFF
TRBV28	few	-	TRBJ2-7	TGTGCCAGCAGTAGCCACCAGGTCGAGCAGTACTTC	CASSSHQVEQYF
TRBV7-2	-	-	TRBJ1-4	TGTGCCAGCAGCTCCGGGCTCACAACTAATGAAAAACTGTTTTTT	CASSSGLTTNEKLFF
TRBV29-1	-	TRBD1	TRBJ2-3	TGCAGCGTTGAAGGGCAGGGGGCATGGGATACGCAGTATTTT	CSVEGQGAWDTQYF
TRBV14	once	-	TRBJ2-7	TGTGCCAGCAGCCAAGATATGGAGGGAAAGCAGTACTTC	CASSQDMEGKQYF
TRBV12-3/TRBV12-4	many	TRBD2	TRBJ2-5	TGTGCCAGCAGTTACCGACTAGCGGGAAGGCAAGAGACCCAGTACTTC	CASSYRLAGRQETQYF
TRBV4-2	once	TRBD1	TRBJ1-2	TGTGCCAGCAGCCAAGAACGGACAGGGAAAAACTATGGCTACACCTTC	CASSQERTGKNYGYTF
TRBV7-9	-	TRBD1	TRBJ1-1	TGTGCCAGCAGCCTTTCATGGGTACAGGGGACTGAAGCTTTCTTT	CASSLSWVQGTEAFF
TRBV20-1	many	-	TRBJ2-3	TGCAGTGCTCTCCGACTAGGCGGCACAGATACGCAGTATTTT	CSALRLGGTDTQYF
TRBV7-9	many	-	TRBJ1-2	TGTGCCAGCAGCCGGACCGATAACTATGGCTACACCTTC	CASSRTDNYGYTF
TRBV4-2	-	TRBD2	TRBJ2-7	TGTGCCAGCAGCCAAGAGTATGGACTAGCGGGAGGGTCCTCCTACGAGCAGTACTTC	CASSQEYGLAGGSSYEQYF
TRBV20-1	many	TRBD2	TRBJ2-1	TGCAGTGCTAGAGCTGGCCTAGCGGACAATGAGCAGTTCTTC	CSARAGLADNEQFF
TRBV10-2	-	TRBD1	TRBJ2-7	TGCGCCAGCAGCCTTGGGACAGGGGGCGCCGACGAGCAGTACTTC	CASSLGTGGADEQYF
TRBV20-1	many	TRBD2	TRBJ2-2	TGCAGTGCTAGTAGCGGGAGGGACGGCGGGGAGCTGTTTTTT	CSASSGRDGGELFF
TRBV11-2	-	-	TRBJ1-1	TGTGCCAGCAGATCACAGGTTATGAACACTGAAGCTTTCTTT	CASRSQVMNTEAFF